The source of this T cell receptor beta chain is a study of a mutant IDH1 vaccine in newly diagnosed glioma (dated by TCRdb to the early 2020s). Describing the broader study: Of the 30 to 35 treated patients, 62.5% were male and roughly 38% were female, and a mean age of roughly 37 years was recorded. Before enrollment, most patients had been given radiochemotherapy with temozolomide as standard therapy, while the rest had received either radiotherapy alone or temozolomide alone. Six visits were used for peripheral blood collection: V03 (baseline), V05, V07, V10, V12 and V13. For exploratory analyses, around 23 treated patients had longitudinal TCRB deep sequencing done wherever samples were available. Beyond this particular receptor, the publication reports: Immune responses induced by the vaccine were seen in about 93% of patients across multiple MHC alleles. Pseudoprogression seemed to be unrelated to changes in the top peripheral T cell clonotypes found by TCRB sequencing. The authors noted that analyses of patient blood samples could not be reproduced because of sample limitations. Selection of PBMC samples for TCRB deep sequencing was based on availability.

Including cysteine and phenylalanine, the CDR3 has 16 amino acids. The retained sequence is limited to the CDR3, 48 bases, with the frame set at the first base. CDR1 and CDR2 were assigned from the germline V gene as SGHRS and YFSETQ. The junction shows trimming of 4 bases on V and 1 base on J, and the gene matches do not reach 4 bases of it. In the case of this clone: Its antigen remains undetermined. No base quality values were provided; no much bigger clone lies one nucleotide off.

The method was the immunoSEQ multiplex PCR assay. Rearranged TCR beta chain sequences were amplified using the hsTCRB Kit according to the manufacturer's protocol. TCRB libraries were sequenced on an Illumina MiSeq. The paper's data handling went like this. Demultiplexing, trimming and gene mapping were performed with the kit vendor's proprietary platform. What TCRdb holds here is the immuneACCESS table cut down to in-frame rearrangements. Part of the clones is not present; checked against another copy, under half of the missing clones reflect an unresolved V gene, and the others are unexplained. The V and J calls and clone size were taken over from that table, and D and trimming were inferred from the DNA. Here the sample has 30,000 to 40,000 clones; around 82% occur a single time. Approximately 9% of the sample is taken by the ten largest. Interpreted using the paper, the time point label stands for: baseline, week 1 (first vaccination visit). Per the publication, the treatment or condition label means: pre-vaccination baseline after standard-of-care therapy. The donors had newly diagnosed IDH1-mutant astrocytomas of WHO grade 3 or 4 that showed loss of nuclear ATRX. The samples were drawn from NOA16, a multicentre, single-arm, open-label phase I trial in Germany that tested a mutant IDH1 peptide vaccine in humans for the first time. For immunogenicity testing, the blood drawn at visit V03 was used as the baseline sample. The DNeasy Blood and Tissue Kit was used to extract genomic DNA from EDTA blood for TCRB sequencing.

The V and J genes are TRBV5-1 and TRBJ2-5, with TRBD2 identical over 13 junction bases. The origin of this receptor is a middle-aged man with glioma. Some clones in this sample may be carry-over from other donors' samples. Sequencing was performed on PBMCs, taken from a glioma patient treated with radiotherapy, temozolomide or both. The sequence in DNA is TGCGCCAGCAGCAGCGGACTAGCGGGAGTCCAAGAGACCCAGTACTTC. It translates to CASSSGLAGVQETQYF.